This TCR beta chain was captured in a study of blood T cell repertoires in COVID-19. Recovered status applied to Cohort 3 donors who had two consecutive negative PCRs. It also applied to those with clearance or with symptom resolution. Germline V gene lookup returns CDR1 LGHDT and CDR2 YNNKEL (reference sequence). The CDR3 totals 14 residues. V lost 2 bases and J lost 6; bases outside the gene matches: 6. Profiling relied on immunoSEQ multiplex PCR, and the TCRdb table lists in-frame clones only, not all of them. The sample shows approximately 300,000 clones, nearly 90% of them seen only once. This clonotype originated in a woman in her twenties or thirties who had recovered from COVID-19. Specimen: PBMCs or T cells enriched from blood (not recorded which). This chain links TRBV3-1 (or the pseudogene TRBV3-2) with TRBJ2-7; 8 bases agree with TRBD1. DNA of the CDR3: TGTGCCAGCAGCCAACTGGACAGGGTGAGCGAGCAGTACTTC. This translates into CASSQLDRVSEQYF.